Below, 5 T cell receptor beta chains from the same sample are listed, as sequenced in a study of T cell changes during pregnancy in multiple sclerosis. Repertoires were generated with immunoSEQ multiplex PCR, while TCRdb's copy carries only in-frame clones and drops some. This table holds roughly 93,000 clones, around 92% found once. Sequencing used peripheral blood, obtained after pregnancy. Source of these receptors: a female donor with multiple sclerosis, enrolled in a pregnancy study.

The chain recombines TRBV19 with TRBJ2-2; 7 bases fit TRBD2. The CDR3 consists of 14 residues. V lost 5 bases and J lost 6; bases outside the gene matches: 6. The germline V gene encodes CDR1 LNHDA and CDR2 SQIVND (reference sequence). The DNA for the CDR3 is TGTGCCAGTAGTCCGCGGGGGTCGGCCGGGGAGCTGTTTTTT. Protein product: CASSPRGSAGELFF. The complete variable domain, with remaining parts taken from reference TRBV19 and TRBJ2-2, reads DGGITQSPKYLFRKEGQNVTLSCEQNLNHDAMYWYRQDPGQGLRLIYYSQIVNDFQKGDIAEGYSVSREKKESFPLTVTSAQKNPTAFYLCASSPRGSAGELFFGEGSRLTVL.

The rearrangement joins TRBV5-6 to TRBJ2-7; 12 nucleotides align to TRBD2. Germline CDR1 is SGHDT and CDR2 is YYEEEE. The CDR3 contains 13 residues. V was clipped by 2 bases and J by 7 bases; unmatched bases: 1. CDR3 region: CASSFGLAGEQYF. CDR3 DNA sequence: TGTGCCAGCAGCTTCGGACTAGCGGGGGAGCAGTACTTC.

J is TRBJ1-2 and V is TRBV6-5; D might be TRBD1 (6 bases). Trimming took off 7 bases at V and 3 bases at J, with 15 bases between the two ends. Germline loops: CDR1 MNHEY, CDR2 SVGAGI. The CDR3 has 14 amino acids. CDR3 nucleotide sequence: TGTGCCAGCAACCGGGGGGGCGGTGACTATGGCTACACCTTC. This encodes CASNRGGGDYGYTF.

The chain recombines TRBV30 with TRBJ1-4, with a possible D match to TRBD1 (5 bases). Germline values: CDR1 GTSNPN, CDR2 SVGIG (reference sequence). CDR3 size: 13 residues. The V end lost 3 bases, the J end lost 6 bases, and 11 bases lay between the germline ends. The CDR3 spells CAWRGRQHEKLFF. The CDR3 nucleotides read TGTGCCTGGAGGGGAAGACAGCATGAAAAACTGTTTTTT. Looking up the rest from reference TRBV30 and TRBJ1-4 gives the full variable domain: SQTIHQWPATLVQPVGSPLSLECTVEGTSNPNLYWYRQAAGRGLQLLFYSVGIGQISSEVPQNLSASRPQDRQFILSSKKLLLSDSGFYLCAWRGRQHEKLFFGSGTQLSVL.

The rearrangement uses TRBV7-6 and TRBJ1-1, with TRBD1 matching 9 bases. V dropped 5 bases and J dropped 0; count of bases not matched to a gene: 10. Germline V gives CDR1 SGHVS, CDR2 FNYEAQ. The CDR3 spans 17 residues. The chain's CDR3 is CASSPRTGDSMNTEAFF. The CDR3 DNA reads TGTGCCAGCAGCCCTCGGACAGGGGATAGTATGAACACTGAAGCTTTCTTT.